The following is a T cell receptor beta chain sequence with its context. At least ten counts were recorded for this clonotype. No cognate antigen has been identified for it. No much larger clone exists at a distance of one base, and base qualities are not known. The library came from 5' RACE. The reads were generated on a NextSeq 500. The TCR library protocol attached unique molecular identifiers to individual cDNA molecules to correct for sequencing error and PCR bias. Both TCR alpha and beta chains were sequenced, and tight co-correlation was observed between alpha and beta sequence abundances in each sample. Turning to the authors' computational methods: Decombinator V4 was used to annotate TCR sequences for V gene, J gene and CDR3. Expanded TCRs were defined as changing significantly between any two time points under a Poisson model with p below 0.0001. TCR abundances were normalised to the total number of TCRs sequenced per sample and were expressed as counts per million. MAIT TCRs were defined by TRAV1-2 paired with TRAJ12, TRAJ20 or TRAJ33, and iNKT TCRs by TRAV10 paired with TRAJ18. VDJdb, accessed 1 November 2021, was searched for CMV, EBV and SARS-CoV-2 annotated TCRs, excluding TCRs annotated for multiple antigens. TCRdb reanalyzed the raw reads on its own, using fastp at Q25 for trimming and MiXCR for clone calling, and kept in-frame beta chains. Rows matching on CDR3 protein sequence are summarized as one entry with the most common DNA and genes. Clone size and V and J calls follow TCRdb, not the original study. The sample table contains some 61,000 distinct CDR3 sequences; only one count was recorded for around 9.7% of them. The top ten clonotypes cover about a fifth of the sample.

Set within a cohort of healthcare workers in London, UK, this nested case-control study involved weekly PCR testing of nasopharyngeal swabs along with blood sampling. Healthcare workers were enrolled in the week of the UK lockdown, from 23 to 31 March 2020, and were followed every week for up to roughly 15 weeks. The source of the sample is a study of early T cells in non-severe SARS-CoV-2 infection (dated by TCRdb to the early 2020s). As for the study more broadly: Because TCR sequencing was done on bulk RNA from unsorted whole blood, the alpha and beta chains could not be paired.

V is reduced by 2 bases and J by 5 bases, leaving a spacing of 18 bases between them. Via the germline V gene, CDR1 is MNHNS and CDR2 SASEGT. The CDR3 has 16 amino acids, counting the end cysteine and phenylalanine. The kept DNA is CDR3 alone, 48 bases in frame from the first base. The research as a whole found: VDJdb matching was skewed toward anti-spike CD8 responses, so virus-specific expansions were likely underestimated and private and CD4 specificities were missed.

This TCR was recovered from an adult who was a healthcare worker with PCR-confirmed SARS-CoV-2 infection or an uninfected control (not recorded which). The chain was built from TRBV6-1 and TRBJ1-1; the D gene cannot be named for sure. Sequenced: whole blood. The CDR3 region: CASSESFGGRDTEAFF. The DNA reads as follows: TGTGCCAGCAGTGAATCGTTTGGTGGGAGGGATACTGAAGCTTTCTTT.